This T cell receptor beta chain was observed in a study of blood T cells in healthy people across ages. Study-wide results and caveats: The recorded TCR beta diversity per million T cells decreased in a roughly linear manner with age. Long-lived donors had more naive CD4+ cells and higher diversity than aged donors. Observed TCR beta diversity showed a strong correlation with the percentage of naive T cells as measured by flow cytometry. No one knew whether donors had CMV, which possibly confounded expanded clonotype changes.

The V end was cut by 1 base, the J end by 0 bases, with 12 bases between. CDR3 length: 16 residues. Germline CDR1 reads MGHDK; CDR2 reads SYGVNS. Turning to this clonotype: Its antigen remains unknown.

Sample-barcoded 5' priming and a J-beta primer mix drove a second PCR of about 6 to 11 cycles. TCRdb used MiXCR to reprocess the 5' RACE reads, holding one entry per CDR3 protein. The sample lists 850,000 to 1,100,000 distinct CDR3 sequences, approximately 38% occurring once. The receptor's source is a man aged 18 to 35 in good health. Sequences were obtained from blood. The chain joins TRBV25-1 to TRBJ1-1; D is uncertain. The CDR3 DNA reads TGTGCCAGCAGTGAATCCCCCCCGGACTTGAACACTGAAGCTTTCTTT. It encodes CASSESPPDLNTEAFF.